A selection of T cell receptor beta chains follows, all from one sample in a study of T-cell memory formation after mild COVID-19. TCRdb passed the 5' RACE reads through MiXCR, listing each CDR3 protein once. This sample carries around 180,000 distinct CDR3 sequences, less than 20% of them seen once, and the ten largest clones take roughly 3.9%. The sequenced sample was PBMCs or a T cell subset sorted from them (not recorded which). The source is a man in his late teens or twenties who had mild COVID-19 (a few samples of this study predate the infection). Cell type and time point are not known. The CDR3 runs from the conserved cysteine through the conserved F or W. The order of the fields is D gene, J gene, clone size, V gene, CDR3 DNA, CDR3 protein. A D gene is named only where the DNA matches it firmly. Size values are once, few and many counts, or a class for expanded clones, and some rows have none.

NA TRBJ2-5 NA TRBV2 TGTGCCAGCAGTGTCAGACAAGAGACCCAGTACTTC CASSVRQETQYF
TRBD1 TRBJ1-2 NA TRBV20-1 TGCAGTGCCGTCCCCGGGACAGAATATGGCTACACCTTC CSAVPGTEYGYTF
TRBD1 TRBJ2-5 few TRBV5-1 TGCGCCAGCAGCCCCAGGGGGCCCCAAGAGACCCAGTACTTC CASSPRGPQETQYF
NA TRBJ2-1 NA TRBV3-1 TGTGCCAGCAGCCAAGCGGGCTCCTACAATGAGCAGTTCTTC CASSQAGSYNEQFF
NA TRBJ2-5 few TRBV29-1 TGCAGCTCGACCTCCGGAGGCCAAGAGACCCAGTACTTC CSSTSGGQETQYF
TRBD1 TRBJ1-2 few TRBV4-3 TGCGCCAGCAGCATCTACAGGGGAGGGAACTATGGCTACACCTTC CASSIYRGGNYGYTF
NA TRBJ2-3 NA TRBV20-1 TGCAGTGCTAGCCTTAGATCCACAGATACGCAGTATTTT CSASLRSTDTQYF
NA TRBJ1-1 NA TRBV7-2 TGTGCCAGCAGCTTGTCCAGGTTGAACACTGAAGCTTTCTTT CASSLSRLNTEAFF
NA TRBJ2-1 few TRBV4-3 TGCGCCAGCAGCCAAGAACAGGCTGGAGGGTGGTCCTACAATGAGCAGTTCTTC CASSQEQAGGWSYNEQFF
NA TRBJ1-2 NA TRBV30 TGTGCCTGGAGTGACGACGACAGCTATGGCTACACCTTC CAWSDDDSYGYTF
TRBD2 TRBJ2-3 NA TRBV20-1 TGCAGTGCCAAATTAGCGGGGACAGATACGCAGTATTTT CSAKLAGTDTQYF
NA TRBJ1-2 few TRBV7-2 TGTGCCAGCAGCTTGTCGACCGATGGCTACACCTTC CASSLSTDGYTF
NA TRBJ2-5 few TRBV11-2 TGTGCCAGCAGCTTAGCTGGGCCGGGCGGAGAGACCCAGTACTTC CASSLAGPGGETQYF
TRBD1 TRBJ1-3 once TRBV20-1 TGCAGTGCTAGGGCCGGGACAGGGGCTGGAAACACCATATATTTT CSARAGTGAGNTIYF
TRBD1 TRBJ1-4 NA TRBV7-2 TGTGCCAGCAGCTTAGTCGTGGACAGGGCTGAAAAACTGTTTTTT CASSLVVDRAEKLFF
TRBD1 TRBJ2-5 NA TRBV20-1 TGCAGTGCTGCCGGGCGGATGGGACAGGGGCCAGGAGAGACCCAGTACTTC CSAAGRMGQGPGETQYF
NA TRBJ1-3 NA TRBV29-1 TGCAGCGTTGTTACCTCTGGAAACACCATATATTTT CSVVTSGNTIYF
TRBD2 TRBJ2-3 few TRBV9 TGTGCCAGCAGCGTAGATGTAGCGGGGGCCACAGATACGCAGTATTTT CASSVDVAGATDTQYF
NA TRBJ1-5 few TRBV2 TGTGCCAGCGCATGGGAGGGGACCGATCAGCCCCAGCATTTT CASAWEGTDQPQHF
NA TRBJ2-1 few TRBV6-4 TGTGCCAGCAGTGGAGGGGGGGCGCCGAGTGAGCAGTTCTTC CASSGGGAPSEQFF